Listed below are T cell receptor beta chains from one sample, sequenced in a study of memory CD4+ T cells and cytomegalovirus serostatus. The assay was immunoSEQ multiplex PCR, and TCRdb's table has in-frame clones only and misses some. The sample consists of around 88,000 clones, 75% to 90% of them appearing once. Sequenced input: memory CD4+ T cells from blood. The source of these receptors is an adult in good health and CMV-seropositive. The CDR3 runs from the conserved cysteine through the conserved F or W. D genes are given only for firm matches. Size is stated for part of the rows, as once, few or many counts, or as a class when the clone is expanded.

J,V,D,size,CDR3,DNA
TRBJ1-5,TRBV15,NA,few,CATSLERGNQPQHF,TGTGCCACCAGCTTGGAGCGCGGCAATCAGCCCCAGCATTTT
TRBJ2-1,TRBV2,NA,NA,CASSARRGRYGNEQFF,TGTGCCAGCAGTGCTCGCAGGGGACGGTACGGGAATGAGCAGTTCTTC
TRBJ2-4,TRBV5-4,TRBD1,NA,CASSRGQLAKNIQYF,TGTGCCAGCAGCAGGGGACAGCTAGCCAAAAACATTCAGTACTTC
TRBJ2-7,TRBV2,TRBD1,NA,CASSRQRQGGEQYF,TGTGCCAGCAGTCGCCAGAGACAGGGGGGCGAGCAGTACTTC
TRBJ1-2,TRBV28,NA,NA,CAAKTQGAYYGYTF,TGTGCCGCTAAAACACAGGGTGCGTACTATGGCTACACCTTC
TRBJ2-7,TRBV7-2,NA,NA,CASSFDLYEQYF,TGTGCCAGCAGCTTCGATTTGTACGAGCAGTACTTC
TRBJ1-1,TRBV7-8,NA,NA,CASSSYQPSEAFF,TGTGCCAGCAGCTCGTACCAGCCCTCTGAAGCTTTCTTT
TRBJ2-7,TRBV7-9,NA,NA,CASSLGGWDEQYF,TGTGCCAGCAGCTTAGGGGGGTGGGACGAGCAGTACTTC
TRBJ1-2,TRBV28,NA,NA,CASSPTRQVNYGYTF,TGTGCCAGCAGTCCGACGCGACAGGTTAACTATGGCTACACCTTC
TRBJ1-1,TRBV6-5,TRBD1,NA,CASSYSSGTGVGRAFF,TGTGCCAGCAGTTACTCCTCCGGGACAGGGGTCGGTCGAGCTTTCTTT
TRBJ1-1,TRBV6-5,NA,NA,CASSRAGGGNTEAFF,TGTGCCAGCAGCAGGGCGGGTGGGGGGAACACTGAAGCTTTCTTT
TRBJ2-7,TRBV7-9,NA,NA,CASSLEPNEQYF,TGTGCCAGCAGCTTAGAGCCGAACGAGCAGTACTTC
TRBJ2-3,TRBV14,NA,NA,CASSQAIDFRGAGGTQYF,TGTGCCAGCAGCCAAGCCATCGACTTCCGGGGGGCAGGCGGTACGCAGTATTTT
TRBJ2-5,TRBV6-1,TRBD1,NA,CASSDGTGGKETQYF,TGTGCCAGCAGTGACGGGACAGGGGGGAAAGAGACCCAGTACTTC
TRBJ1-1,TRBV28,NA,NA,CASSFPSRGTEAFF,TGTGCCAGCAGTTTCCCTAGCCGCGGCACTGAAGCTTTCTTT
TRBJ2-1,TRBV7-2,NA,NA,CASSLAWDDEQFF,TGTGCCAGCAGCTTAGCGTGGGACGATGAGCAGTTCTTC
TRBJ1-5,TRBV28,TRBD1,NA,CASSSRGQGSGQPQHF,TGTGCCAGCAGTTCTAGAGGACAGGGGTCGGGCCAGCCCCAGCATTTT
TRBJ2-7,TRBV6-1,NA,NA,CASSFQGISSYEQYF,TGTGCCAGCAGTTTCCAGGGAATAAGCTCCTACGAGCAGTACTTC
TRBJ2-7,TRBV28,NA,NA,CASSLPGTPRREQYF,TGTGCCAGCAGTTTACCAGGAACCCCCAGGCGCGAGCAGTACTTC
TRBJ2-1,TRBV21-1,NA,once,CARNCLNEQFF,TGTGCCAGAAACTGCCTCAATGAGCAGTTCTTC
TRBJ2-1,TRBV7-9,TRBD2,few,CASSSRLAGYNEQFF,TGTGCCAGCAGCTCAAGACTAGCGGGCTACAATGAGCAGTTCTTC
TRBJ2-2,TRBV6-5,NA,once,CASRPGRGHGELFF,TGTGCCAGCAGACCGGGCAGGGGTCACGGGGAGCTGTTTTTT
TRBJ2-7,TRBV7-8,NA,few,CASSLGGFGAYEQYF,TGTGCCAGCAGCTTAGGAGGTTTCGGGGCGTACGAGCAGTACTTC
TRBJ2-1,TRBV7-2,TRBD1,many,CASSARDRGYNEQFF,TGTGCCAGCAGCGCCCGGGACAGGGGCTACAATGAGCAGTTCTTC
TRBJ2-7,TRBV4-2,NA,NA,CASSQDITGGYSYEQYF,TGTGCCAGCAGCCAAGATATAACTGGGGGGTACTCCTACGAGCAGTACTTC
TRBJ2-7,TRBV6-5,NA,NA,CASSFRPAQEQYF,TGTGCCAGCAGTTTTCGCCCGGCGCAAGAGCAGTACTTC
TRBJ1-2,TRBV7-9,NA,NA,CASSLLWADDGYTF,TGTGCCAGCAGCTTACTTTGGGCAGATGATGGCTACACCTTC
TRBJ2-2,TRBV28,TRBD2,NA,CASCLADLNTGELFF,TGTGCCAGCTGCCTAGCGGACCTAAACACCGGGGAGCTGTTTTTT
TRBJ1-4,TRBV5-1,NA,NA,CASSTRGGGATNEKLFF,TGCGCCAGCAGCACCCGCGGAGGTGGGGCAACTAATGAAAAACTGTTTTTT
TRBJ2-3,TRBV29-1,NA,NA,CSAAGTTETPDTQYF,TGCAGCGCTGCCGGGACAACCGAAACTCCAGATACGCAGTATTTT
TRBJ1-1,TRBV28,TRBD1,few,CASSLRQGQWTTEAFF,TGTGCCAGCAGTCTCCGACAGGGCCAATGGACGACTGAAGCTTTCTTT
TRBJ2-3,TRBV25-1,TRBD1,NA,CASSGQGTDTQYF,TGTGCCAGCAGCGGACAGGGGACAGATACGCAGTATTTT
TRBJ1-2,TRBV18,NA,NA,CASSPGVASNGYTF,TGTGCCAGCTCACCAGGGGTAGCCTCGAATGGCTACACCTTC
TRBJ1-2,TRBV27,NA,NA,CASSFRGERGYTF,TGTGCCAGCAGTTTTAGGGGGGAGCGCGGCTACACCTTC
TRBJ1-5,TRBV28,NA,NA,CASSLMAGVNQPQHF,TGTGCCAGCAGTTTAATGGCAGGGGTGAATCAGCCCCAGCATTTT
TRBJ2-1,TRBV4-1,NA,NA,CASSQPDRAYNEQFF,TGCGCCAGCAGCCAACCTGATCGCGCCTACAATGAGCAGTTCTTC
TRBJ1-5,TRBV19,NA,NA,CASSISPLYQPQHF,TGTGCCAGTAGTATTAGCCCCCTCTATCAGCCCCAGCATTTT
TRBJ1-1,TRBV7-9,NA,few,CASSRRQGNTEAFF,TGTGCCAGCAGCAGGCGGCAGGGAAACACTGAAGCTTTCTTT
TRBJ2-7,TRBV5-1,NA,NA,CASSLAWTGDEQYF,TGCGCCAGCAGCTTGGCCTGGACTGGGGACGAGCAGTACTTC
TRBJ2-7,TRBV15,NA,NA,CATSRPGTNYEQYF,TGTGCCACCAGCAGACCCGGGACAAATTACGAGCAGTACTTC
TRBJ1-4,TRBV7-9,NA,once,CASSLSATNEKLFF,TGTGCCAGCAGCTTAAGTGCAACTAATGAAAAACTGTTTTTT
TRBJ2-3,TRBV5-1,NA,NA,CASSLKAGSDTQYF,TGCGCCAGCAGCTTGAAGGCAGGATCAGATACGCAGTATTTT
TRBJ2-5,TRBV5-1,NA,NA,CASTTVGGASLETQYF,TGCGCCAGCACTACCGTTGGGGGGGCGAGTTTAGAGACCCAGTACTTC